This note documents a single TCR beta chain sequence. No antigen is known for it. The data were taken from a study of chemoradiotherapy in HPV16-positive cancers. Study-level points and caveats: Functional assays defining HPV-specific T cells used only two HPV16-positive patients.

Repertoires were generated with immunoSEQ multiplex PCR, while TCRdb's copy carries only in-frame clones and drops some. The table has just under 40,000 clones, 76% seen once. The germline CDR1 and CDR2 sequences are ENHRY and SYGVKD. V gave up 5 bases and J gave up 5 bases; unmatched junction bases: 7. The CDR3 sequence is 15 residues long. The specimen was blood, collected from a patient who underwent chemoradiotherapy. J is TRBJ1-5 and V is TRBV10-3; 9 bases align to TRBD1. The receptor was derived from a human donor with HPV-associated anogenital cancer. Here the CDR3 reads CAISNRDRVDQPQHF. CDR3 bases: TGTGCCATCAGTAACCGGGACAGGGTGGATCAGCCCCAGCATTTT.